A single sample is the source of the 4 T cell receptor beta chains below, sequenced in a study of vaccination and CD4 T cells after COVID-19. Cultured CD4+ T cell DNA was sequenced using the Oncomine TCR Beta short-read assay. MiXCR, applied by TCRdb to the PCR reads, yields one record per CDR3 protein. The sample contains around 4,500 distinct CDR3 sequences, about a third of which appear only once. The treatment here: approximately nine-day PBMC culture with coronavirus spike peptide pools or control peptides (ViraFEST assay). According to the study, CD4+ T cells from the unexposed donor were gathered ahead of the COVID-19 pandemic (2011-2018). No antigens are known for them. The source material was CD4+ T cells from blood, cultured in vitro. The receptors shown here come from a human donor in good health.

The chain carries TRBV6-1 and TRBJ1-2, with 9 bases lining up with TRBD1. With 6 bases clipped from V and 5 bases from J, the junction kept 13 bases outside the gene matches. CDR3 length: 16 residues. CDR1 is MNHNS, CDR2 SASEGT, per germline. The CDR3 DNA reads TGTGCCAGCAGAGTAATGGAATCGACAGGGGGATATGGCTACACCTTC. It specifies CASRVMESTGGYGYTF.

The chain has TRBV7-9 and TRBJ1-1; D is undetermined. The V and J ends lost 3 bases and 10 bases respectively, with 18 bases between them. The CDR3 is made up of 14 amino acids. CDR1 is SEHNR, CDR2 FQNEAQ, per germline (reference sequence). The CDR3 sequence is CASSFEAPLGGAFF. The CDR3, as DNA: TGTGCCAGCAGCTTCGAGGCACCGCTAGGTGGAGCTTTCTTT.

A few counts support this clonotype. The chain uses TRBV19 and TRBJ1-1; 7 positions agree with TRBD1. The germline V gene has CDR1 LNHDA and CDR2 SQIVND (reference sequence). V shed 7 bases, J shed 3 bases, and the junction held 14 bases outside the gene matches. This CDR3 is built from 16 residues. This CDR3 is CASIKRGRVDDTEAFF. The CDR3 DNA follows: TGTGCCAGTATCAAGAGGGGGCGGGTTGATGACACTGAAGCTTTCTTT.

This clonotype was found a few times. The V gene is TRBV7-7, the J gene TRBJ2-1; 14 bases match TRBD2. The junction had 11 bases not matched to a gene; V was cut back by 5 bases and J by 8 bases. Germline V gene data show CDR1 as SSHAT and CDR2 as FNYEAQ (reference sequence). The CDR3 length is 17 residues. CDR3 DNA: TGTGCCAGCAGCGAAGCCCCGACTAGCGGGGGGGCCCATGAGCAGTTCTTC. This gives the protein CASSEAPTSGGAHEQFF.